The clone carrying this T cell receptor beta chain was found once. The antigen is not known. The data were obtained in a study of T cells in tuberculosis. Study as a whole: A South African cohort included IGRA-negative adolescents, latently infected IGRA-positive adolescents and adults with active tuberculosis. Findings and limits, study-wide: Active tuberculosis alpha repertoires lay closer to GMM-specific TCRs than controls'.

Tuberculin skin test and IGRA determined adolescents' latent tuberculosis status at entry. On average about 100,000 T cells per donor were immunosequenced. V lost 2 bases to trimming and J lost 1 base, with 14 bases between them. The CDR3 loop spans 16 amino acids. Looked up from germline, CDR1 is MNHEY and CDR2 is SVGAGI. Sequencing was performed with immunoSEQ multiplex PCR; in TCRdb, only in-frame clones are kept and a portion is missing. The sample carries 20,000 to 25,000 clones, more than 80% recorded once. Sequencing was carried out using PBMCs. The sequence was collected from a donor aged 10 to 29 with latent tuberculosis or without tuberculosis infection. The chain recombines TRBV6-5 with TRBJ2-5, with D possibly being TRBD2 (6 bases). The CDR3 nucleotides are TGTGCCAGCAGTTACGGAGCAGCGGGTATCCAAGAGACCCAGTACTTC. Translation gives CASSYGAAGIQETQYF.